This T cell receptor (beta chain) was identified during a study of blood T cell repertoires in COVID-19. Data came from immunoSEQ multiplex PCR; TCRdb stores just in-frame clones and leaves some out. Of fewer than 250,000 clones in the sample, 70% to 90% are singletons; the top ten hold 5.5% to 7%. V trimming: 1 base; J trimming: 8 bases; junction bases outside the gene matches: 7. Germline lookup yields CDR1 SGHRS and CDR2 YFSETQ. CDR3 length: 15 residues. This sequence originates from a woman aged 40 to 50 who had recovered from COVID-19. The source material was peripheral blood. The rearrangement uses TRBV5-1 and TRBJ2-1; 9 nucleotides agree with TRBD1. The CDR3 sequence: CASSLTGGLSYEQFF. For the CDR3, the DNA is TGCGCCAGCAGCTTGACAGGGGGCCTGAGCTATGAGCAGTTCTTC.